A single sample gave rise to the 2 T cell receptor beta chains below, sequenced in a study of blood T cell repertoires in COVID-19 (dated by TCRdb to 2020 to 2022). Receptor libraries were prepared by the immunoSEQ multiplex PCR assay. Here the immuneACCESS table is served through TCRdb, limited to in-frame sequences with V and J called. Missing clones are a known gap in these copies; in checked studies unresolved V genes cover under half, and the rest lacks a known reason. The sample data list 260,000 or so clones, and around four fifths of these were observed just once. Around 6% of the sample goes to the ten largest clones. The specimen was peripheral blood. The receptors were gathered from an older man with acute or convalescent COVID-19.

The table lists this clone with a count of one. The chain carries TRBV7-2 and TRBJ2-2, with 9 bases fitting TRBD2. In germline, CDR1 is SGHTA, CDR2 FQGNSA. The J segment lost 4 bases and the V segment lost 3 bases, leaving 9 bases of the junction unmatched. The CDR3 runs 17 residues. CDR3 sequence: CASSLLSGSLPTGELFF. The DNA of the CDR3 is TGTGCCAGCAGCTTGCTTAGCGGGAGTCTTCCCACCGGGGAGCTGTTTTTT.

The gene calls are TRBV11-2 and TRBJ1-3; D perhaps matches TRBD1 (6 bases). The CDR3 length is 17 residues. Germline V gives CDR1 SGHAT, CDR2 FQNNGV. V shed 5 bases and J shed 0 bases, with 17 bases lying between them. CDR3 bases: TGTGCCAGCAGCCGAATCCCGGACAGCTTCTCTGGAAACACCATATATTTT. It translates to CASSRIPDSFSGNTIYF.